The 6 T cell receptor beta chains listed next were all sequenced from one sample in a study of cytotoxic CD8 clonotypes in ibrutinib-treated CLL. The repertoire was sequenced with immunoSEQ multiplex PCR; TCRdb's copy has only in-frame clones and lacks some. The table has about 300,000 clones, 67% seen once. This sample comprised PBMCs, obtained after 36 months of ibrutinib treatment. The receptors were gathered from a human donor with chronic lymphocytic leukemia.

The rearrangement joins TRBV7-8 to TRBJ2-7, with 10 bases matching TRBD2. V gave up 7 bases and J gave up 2 bases; unmatched junction bases: 8. The CDR3 runs to 15 residues. Germline V gene sequence: CDR1 SGHVS, CDR2 FQNEAQ. CDR3 region: CASTATSGIPYEQYF. The CDR3 nucleotides read TGTGCCAGCACCGCTACTAGCGGGATTCCCTACGAGCAGTACTTC.

The rearrangement links TRBV4-2 to TRBJ1-1, with D possibly TRBD1 on 6 matching bases. The germline CDR1 and CDR2 sequences are LGHNA and YNFKEQ. The ends were cut back, 0 bases at V and 11 bases at J, with 19 bases in the middle. This CDR3 region has 15 residues. DNA for the CDR3: TGTGCCAGCAGCCAAGATGGGCAGGGGACTAAGATGGCTTTCTTT. Protein product: CASSQDGQGTKMAFF.

The chain combines TRBV4-1 with TRBJ1-6, with TRBD1 matching over 7 bases. Germline CDR1 and CDR2: MGHRA and YSYEKL. The CDR3 length is 15 residues. J was trimmed by 8 bases and V by 4 bases; bases with no gene match: 8. CDR3 residues: CASSPADRDYSPLHF. The CDR3 DNA sequence: TGCGCCAGCAGCCCCGCAGACAGGGACTATTCACCCCTCCACTTT.

V usage is TRBV7-9 and J usage is TRBJ1-1; D may be TRBD1 (6 bases). V was clipped by 1 base and J by 1 base, with 19 bases between them. Germline loops: CDR1 SEHNR, CDR2 FQNEAQ (reference sequence). The CDR3 is 18 amino acids. The CDR3 is CASSLGRLRGAWNTEAFF. The CDR3 bases are TGTGCCAGCAGCTTAGGTCGGCTCAGGGGCGCGTGGAACACTGAAGCTTTCTTT.

The chain combines TRBV7-2 with TRBJ1-1; the D is unclear. The germline CDR1 and CDR2 sequences are SGHTA and FQGNSA. V lost 1 base to trimming and J lost 1 base, with 4 bases between them. The CDR3 extends over 13 amino acids. The CDR3 DNA reads as TGTGCCAGCAGCTTAGGCAGGAACACTGAAGCTTTCTTT. It codes for CASSLGRNTEAFF.

This chain joins TRBV7-6 and TRBJ1-1; D call uncertain. The V end was cut by 5 bases, the J end by 1 base, with 11 bases between. The CDR3 sequence is 14 residues long. CDR1 is SGHVS, CDR2 FNYEAQ, per germline. CDR3 nucleotides: TGTGCCAGCAGCAGAACCGGACGGAACACTGAAGCTTTCTTT. Protein product: CASSRTGRNTEAFF. Combining the CDR3 with reference TRBV7-6 and TRBJ1-1 gives the whole variable domain GAGVSQSPRYKVTKRGQDVALRCDPISGHVSLYWYRQALGQGPEFLTYFNYEAQQDKSGLPNDRFSAERPEGSISTLTIQRTEQRDSAMYRCASSRTGRNTEAFFGQGTRLTVV.